The T cell receptor (beta chain) under discussion was sequenced for a study of cytomegalovirus exposure and HLA in healthy donors. Study-wide context: A subsequent analysis stated that the 95 to 150 validation repertoires were run on the same platform as the approximately 700 first-cohort repertoires. Study results and limitations: The majority of TCR sequences were rare, yet some public TCRs appeared in many donors. The authors enumerated 180 or so TCR beta chains as linked to cytomegalovirus.

This clone was counted between two and nine times. Its target is unknown. One end of the junction varies from germline; a read error may be responsible. The table came from immunoSEQ multiplex PCR; TCRdb's copy has only in-frame clones and leaves some out. The table has 90,000 or so clones, about 85% seen once. Sequencing was done on a sample of PBMCs. This sequence was found in a man younger than 35 in good health and CMV-seropositive.

In DNA, the CDR3 is TGTGCCAGCAGCTTAGCCCCGGACAGGACGTCTTTC. This encodes CASSLAPDRTSF. V usage is TRBV7-9 and J usage is TRBJ1-2; TRBD1 agrees at 7 bases. The germline V gene has CDR1 SEHNR and CDR2 FQNEAQ (reference sequence). The CDR3 is 12 amino acids.